The 4 T cell receptor beta chains in this list originate from one sample, sequenced in a study of T-cell reconstitution after alpha-beta-depleted transplantation in children. TCRbeta library construction was performed incorporating unique molecular identifiers. TCRdb redid the calling of the PCR reads with MiXCR, one entry per CDR3 protein. Of 700,000 to 950,000 distinct CDR3 sequences detected, about 15% appear once; the ten largest clones hold 5%. Here the sequenced sample was PBMCs, mostly from graft donor cells, taken 360 days after TCRalphabeta/CD19-depleted stem cell transplant. These receptors came from a male patient between 10 and 17 years old who had a stem cell transplant for acute lymphoblastic leukemia, so the T cells may come from the graft donor.

Comment on this clonotype: Mismatch with germline at one junction end may stem from a read error. The chain employs TRBV20-1 and TRBJ2-3, with D perhaps matching TRBD1 (6 bases). In germline, CDR1 is DFQATT, CDR2 SNEGSKA (reference sequence). This CDR3 contains 21 residues. The CDR3 nucleotides read TGCTGTGCTAGAGATTTTTTTGGGGGCCCGATGAGCGGCCATAGCACAGATACGCAGTATTTT. This translates into CCARDFFGGPMSGHSTDTQYF.

The V gene is TRBV10-3, the J gene TRBJ2-2, with TRBD1 matching 9 bases. V lost 11 bases and J lost 9; bases outside the gene matches: 10. The length of the CDR3 is 13 residues. From germline, CDR1 is ENHRY and CDR2 SYGVKD. The CDR3 region is CAGRTGADRELFF. Written as DNA, the CDR3 is TGTGCCGGGAGGACAGGGGCGGATCGGGAGCTGTTTTTT.

The J gene is TRBJ2-7, the V gene TRBV9, with D perhaps matching TRBD1 or TRBD2 (5 bases each). This CDR3 contains 15 residues. Germline lookup yields CDR1 SGDLS and CDR2 YYNGEE. Trimming left V 3 bases short and J 3 bases short, with 16 bases between. The CDR3 reads CASSAGTANFYEQYF. CDR3 nucleotide sequence: TGTGCCAGCAGCGCCGGGACGGCAAATTTCTACGAGCAGTACTTC. The complete variable domain, with remaining parts taken from reference TRBV9 and TRBJ2-7, reads DSGVTQTPKHLITATGQRVTLRCSPRSGDLSVYWYQQSLDQGLQFLIQYYNGEERAKGNILERFSAQQFPDLHSELNLSSLELGDSALYFCASSAGTANFYEQYFGPGTRLTVT.

The chain is built from TRBV12-3 or TRBV12-4 and TRBJ2-7; TRBD2 matches at 9 bases. This CDR3 is 18 amino acids long. The J segment lost 2 bases and the V segment lost 11 bases, leaving 22 bases of the junction unmatched. CDR3 sequence: CACCLGGLAGSLPYEQYF. CDR3 bases: TGTGCCTGCTGTTTAGGGGGGCTAGCGGGGTCACTCCCCTACGAGCAGTACTTC.